The present TCR beta chain was sequenced within a study of blood T cell repertoires in COVID-19. At the level of the study: T cells, B-cell-depleted T cells, or PBMCs supplied cDNA or gDNA.

Germline CDR1 ENHRY, CDR2 SYGVKD. V lost 4 bases, J lost 4 bases, and 8 bases lay in between. The CDR3 length is 13 residues. Seattle's cohort entered during active infection and was followed longitudinally. Original handling: Amplification from reference gene primers served as the basis for estimated nucleated cell counts. Sequencing used immunoSEQ multiplex PCR; TCRdb keeps in-frame clones, though not all of them. The DNA was the basis for D and trimming; V, J and clone size are from that table. The sample includes some 330,000 clones, roughly 91% seen only once; the top ten take 1.8%. Source material: peripheral blood. The chain is built from TRBV10-3 and TRBJ1-5; unclear D gene. This receptor was identified in a woman between 25 and 40 years old with COVID-19, enrolled during active disease. CDR3 region: CAISGNTNQPQHF. CDR3 DNA: TGTGCCATCAGTGGTAATACTAATCAGCCCCAGCATTTT.